This T cell receptor (beta chain) was captured by sequencing in a study of T cell repertoires in cytomegalovirus infection. Study information: Based on public TCR beta signatures, there were indications of CMV infection and of a matching HLA type. Findings of the study overall: HLA-C-restricted CMV clonotypes gave the most frequent clonotype in two of eight donors.

A single record per CDR3 protein comes from TCRdb applying MiXCR to the reads. In the table there are hundreds of thousands of distinct CDR3 sequences, roughly 46% of which are singletons. This clonotype was counted once. Its antigen is not known. Germline CDR1 is MNHEY and CDR2 is SVGAGI. V lost 1 base, J lost 5 bases, and 21 bases lay in between. CDR3 size: 18 residues. The sample consisted of cultured PBMCs, taken from culture after CMV antigen stimulation. The chain carries TRBV6-5 and TRBJ2-1; weak D call: TRBD1 (5 bases). This TCR came from a human donor in good health (CMV status not recorded). Some clones in this sample may be carry-over from other donors' samples. The CDR3, as DNA: TGTGCCAGCAGTTACTGGGGCGACACCCATAGCCCCAACAATGAGCAGTTCTTC. Encoded protein: CASSYWGDTHSPNNEQFF.